The present T cell receptor (beta chain) was sequenced within a study of T cells in tumors after PD-1 blockade. Study-wide context: Patients had no prior checkpoint blockade, systemic immunosuppressants, or anti-cancer therapy within 4 weeks. Patients received pembrolizumab 200 mg every 3 weeks or cemiplimab 350 mg every 2 weeks. Some patients also took daily vismodegib 150 mg during anti-PD-1 treatment.

As regards this clone: Its antigen is not known.

Study-level points and caveats: About 41% of tumor TCR clonotypes were also found in blood.

Here immunoSEQ multiplex PCR was the method, and the copy in TCRdb shows in-frame clones only, minus some. This table holds some 43,000 clones, roughly 80% found once. V dropped 3 bases and J dropped 6 bases, with 13 bases sitting between them. In germline, CDR1 is SEHNR, CDR2 FQNEAQ (reference sequence). The CDR3 contains 14 residues. The V call is TRBV7-9, the J call TRBJ2-3, with D possibly being TRBD1 (6 bases). The starting material was PBMCs, obtained before anti-PD-1 treatment. The receptor comes from a human donor with basal cell carcinoma. The CDR3: CASSLAGDHDTQYF. DNA of the CDR3: TGTGCCAGCAGCTTGGCAGGGGACCACGATACGCAGTATTTT.